The 28 T cell receptor beta chains reported below all come from one sample, sequenced in a study of post-analysis software for immune sequencing data. Their antigens are not known. Study-level points and caveats: In patients, TRBV5-6, TRBV5-1 and TRBV20-1 belonged to five TRBV segments found more frequently than in controls.

Incorporated into the TCR beta cDNA libraries were unique molecular identifiers, which served to reduce PCR and sequencing biases. In TCRdb, the PCR reads were re-called with MiXCR into one record per CDR3 protein. The table records 650,000 to 850,000 distinct CDR3 sequences, about half of them present only once. The sequenced sample consisted of blood. These TCRs come from a girl between 10 and 17 years old with multiple sclerosis.

The chain recombines TRBV29-1 with TRBJ1-2; 8 bases agree with TRBD1. CDR1 is SQVTM, CDR2 ANQGSEA, per germline. The CDR3 is 12 amino acids. The junction had 3 bases not matched to a gene; V was cut back by 4 bases and J by 5 bases. Written as DNA, the CDR3 is TGCAGCGTTGTCGGGACAGGTTATGGCTACACCTTC. Translating gives CSVVGTGYGYTF.

The rearrangement links TRBV30 to TRBJ2-7; 7 bases line up with TRBD1. The germline V gene has CDR1 GTSNPN and CDR2 SVGIG (reference sequence). V shed 2 bases and J 0 bases; nucleotides not matched to a gene: 16. CDR3 length: 18 residues. Written as DNA, the CDR3 is TGTGCCTGGAGTCGTACACTCTTACAGGGGCCCAGCTCCTACGAGCAGTACTTC. Its translation is CAWSRTLLQGPSSYEQYF.

The gene calls are TRBV25-1 and TRBJ1-5; no clear D. Germline-derived CDR1 and CDR2 are MGHDK and SYGVNS. Trimming stripped 4 bases from V and 4 bases from J, with 11 bases between. The length of the CDR3 is 14 residues. CDR3: CASSGLTDNQPQHF. The CDR3 nucleotides read TGTGCCAGCAGTGGCCTCACTGATAATCAGCCCCAGCATTTT.

The chain uses TRBV5-1 and TRBJ2-1, with no clear D. This CDR3 spans 12 amino acids. V lost 0 bases and J 9 bases, leaving 7 bases between the germline ends. Germline assignment: CDR1 SGHRS and CDR2 YFSETQ. As DNA, the CDR3 is TGCGCCAGCAGCTTGGAACGCCTTGAGCAGTTCTTC. It specifies CASSLERLEQFF.

By share of the sample, this clonotype is medium-sized. The V gene is TRBV7-2, the J gene TRBJ2-1; 8 bases fit TRBD1. V was clipped by 2 bases and J by 6 bases; unmatched bases: 3. CDR1 is SGHTA and CDR2 is FQGNSA in the germline V gene. This CDR3 is 14 amino acids long. The CDR3 DNA reads TGTGCCAGCAGCTTACAGGGGGCTAGCAATGAGCAGTTCTTC. Encoded protein: CASSLQGASNEQFF. Filled out from reference TRBV7-2 and TRBJ2-1, the complete variable domain reads GAGVSQSPSNKVTEKGKDVELRCDPISGHTALYWYRQSLGQGLEFLIYFQGNSAPDKSGLPSDRFSAERTGGSVSTLTIQRTQQEDSAVYLCASSLQGASNEQFFGPGTRLTVL.

The rearrangement links TRBV27 to TRBJ1-2, with 10 bases that match TRBD1. CDR1 MNHEY and CDR2 SMNVEV come from the germline V gene (reference sequence). The CDR3 contains 14 residues. V lost 6 bases to trimming and J lost 8 bases; unmatched junction nucleotides: 9. The CDR3 DNA sequence: TGTGCCAGCAGCCCGGCCGGGACAGGGGAGGGCTACACCTTC. Translating gives CASSPAGTGEGYTF.

About this clonotype itself: With a much larger clone just one base away, this may be a read error. The rearrangement uses TRBV7-2 and TRBJ2-3, with TRBD1 as a possible D gene (6 bases). The V and J ends lost 1 base and 8 bases respectively, with 16 bases between them. The CDR3 spans 15 residues. Germline V gene data show CDR1 as SGHTA and CDR2 as FQGNSA. The CDR3 sequence: CASSLVATGGGTQYF. In DNA, the CDR3 is TGTGCCAGCAGCTTAGTGGCGACAGGAGGAGGTACGCAGTATTTT.

The V call is TRBV30, the J call TRBJ2-4; 7 nucleotides align to TRBD1. CDR3 length equals 13 residues. The germline V gene encodes CDR1 GTSNPN and CDR2 SVGIG (reference sequence). Trimming took 3 bases from V and 5 from J; bases not matched to a gene: 4. Here the CDR3 reads CAWSPGTENIQYF. The CDR3, as DNA: TGTGCCTGGAGCCCCGGGACAGAAAACATTCAGTACTTC.

The V gene is TRBV12-3 or TRBV12-4, the J gene TRBJ2-4; D gene uncertain. TRBJ2-7 matches the DNA end more closely, so the J call is doubtful. The length of the CDR3 is 14 residues. The CDR3 nucleotides are TGTGCCAGCAGTTTAATATCCGGCGTCTACGAGCAGTACTTC. Its protein product is CASSLISGVYEQYF.

This clonotype was seen a few times. CDR3 nucleotide sequence: TGTGCCAGCAGTGAAAAGACTAGCGGGAAGGGGAGGGATGAGCAGTTCTTC. Its translation: CASSEKTSGKGRDEQFF. The chain is built from TRBV6-1 and TRBJ2-1; 11 nucleotides agree with TRBD2. Trimming at V came to 2 bases and at J to 8 bases, leaving 11 bases not matched to a gene. Looked up from germline, CDR1 is MNHNS and CDR2 is SASEGT. This CDR3 is 17 amino acids long.

The chain employs TRBV20-1 and TRBJ2-1; D is possibly TRBD1 (6 bases). V dropped 6 bases and J dropped 0 bases, with 12 bases sitting between them. Germline values: CDR1 DFQATT, CDR2 SNEGSKA (reference sequence). The CDR3 contains 14 residues. The CDR3 is CSAKDRNSYNEQFF. CDR3 DNA: TGCAGTGCCAAGGACAGAAACTCCTACAATGAGCAGTTCTTC.

The sample holds a few counts of this clonotype. This chain uses TRBV3-1 with TRBJ1-5; possibly TRBD1 for D (6 bases). Germline loops: CDR1 LGHDT, CDR2 YNNKEL (reference sequence). CDR3 length: 16 amino acids. The germline V and J ends were trimmed by 0 bases and 2 bases, with 11 bases remaining between them. This CDR3 reads CASSQDGGVGNQPQHF. The CDR3 DNA follows: TGTGCCAGCAGCCAAGATGGGGGCGTAGGCAATCAGCCCCAGCATTTT.

Concerning this clonotype itself: Relative to the germline gene, one junction end is altered; a read error may explain this. This rearrangement joins TRBV5-1 to TRBJ2-3; 9 nucleotides agree with TRBD1. The CDR3 has 15 amino acids. In germline, CDR1 is SGHRS, CDR2 YFSETQ. CDR3 coding DNA: TGTGCCAGCAGCTTAGTAGGGACAGGGACAGATACGCAGTATTTT. Amino acids: CASSLVGTGTDTQYF.

The chain links TRBV5-1 to TRBJ2-3; 13 nucleotides align to TRBD2. The CDR3 covers 16 residues. V dropped 4 bases and J dropped 4; count of bases not matched to a gene: 6. Germline values: CDR1 SGHRS, CDR2 YFSETQ. The CDR3, as DNA: TGCGCCAGCAGCCGCCGGACTAGCGGGAGCCCAGATACGCAGTATTTT. Amino acid sequence: CASSRRTSGSPDTQYF.

The CDR3 loop reads CASSLRTEVNTEAFF. CDR3 in DNA: TGTGCCAGCAGTTTAAGGACCGAGGTAAACACTGAAGCTTTCTTT. The chain has TRBV12-3 or TRBV12-4 and TRBJ1-1; no firm D call. V lost 2 bases and J lost 2, with 12 bases in between. CDR3 length equals 15 residues.

Of note for this clonotype: At one end, the junction sequence differs from germline, possibly due to a read error. V usage is TRBV7-2 and J usage is TRBJ2-7; D gene unclear. Germline CDR1 SGHTA, CDR2 FQGNSA. The CDR3 has 12 amino acids. The CDR3 is CAGSASSYEQYF. CDR3 nucleotides: TGTGCCGGCAGCGCTAGCTCCTACGAGCAGTACTTC.

This chain connects TRBV29-1 to TRBJ1-2; TRBD1 might be the D (5 bases). Germline V gene data show CDR1 as SQVTM and CDR2 as ANQGSEA. CDR3 size: 14 residues. V dropped 0 bases and J dropped 8 bases, with 16 bases sitting between them. Here the CDR3 reads CSVEDSWRGSGYTF. The CDR3 region has the DNA TGCAGCGTTGAAGATAGCTGGAGGGGCAGCGGCTACACCTTC. The full variable domain, rest sourced from reference TRBV29-1 and TRBJ1-2, is SAVISQKPSRDICQRGTSLTIQCQVDSQVTMMFWYRQQPGQSLTLIATANQGSEATYESGFVIDKFPISRPNLTFSTLTVSNMSPEDSSIYLCSVEDSWRGSGYTFGSGTRLTVV.

A word on this clonotype: One junction end does not reproduce the germline sequence, and a read error may be involved. The J gene is TRBJ2-3, the V gene TRBV4-1; D is ambiguous. In germline, CDR1 is MGHRA, CDR2 YSYEKL. The CDR3 totals 15 residues. CDR3 nucleotide sequence: TGCACCAGCAGCTATAAAGTGAATCAGTGGGATACGCAGTATTTT. Residues: CTSSYKVNQWDTQYF.

In its sample, this clonotype was seen a few times. This chain uses TRBV7-3 with TRBJ2-7, with 8 bases matching TRBD2. The junction had 17 bases not matched to a gene; V was cut back by 6 bases and J by 7 bases. The CDR3 consists of 16 residues. Per germline, CDR1 SGHTA and CDR2 FQGTGA. The CDR3 sequence: CASSSISGTVYNEQYF. DNA for the CDR3: TGTGCCAGCAGTTCTATTAGCGGGACCGTGTACAATGAGCAGTACTTC.

This clonotype was detected once. The chain links TRBV7-9 to TRBJ2-4; TRBD1 matches at 8 bases. The J call is uncertain, as TRBJ2-7 better fits the DNA end. CDR1 and CDR2 from the germline V gene are SEHNR and FQNEAQ (reference sequence). The length of the CDR3 is 14 residues. In DNA, the CDR3 is TGTGCCAGCAGCCGGACAGGGAACCCGTCCGAGCAGTACTTC. Its translation: CASSRTGNPSEQYF.

The chain joins TRBV6-1 to TRBJ1-2, with TRBD1 matching 7 bases. Germline V lookup: CDR1 MNHNS, CDR2 SASEGT. This CDR3 is built from 16 residues. The V gene end was trimmed by 6 bases and the J gene end by 5 bases; junction bases not matched to a gene: 15. Here the CDR3 reads CASRGQFPSLSYGYTF. For the CDR3, the DNA is TGTGCCAGCAGGGGACAGTTTCCTTCCCTCTCTTATGGCTACACCTTC.

This chain joins TRBV7-2 and TRBJ1-5; D ambiguous. The CDR3 sequence is 14 residues long. Germline values: CDR1 SGHTA, CDR2 FQGNSA. Trimming stripped 6 bases from V and 6 bases from J, with 15 bases between. For the CDR3, the DNA is TGTGCCAGCAGTCCCCGGGCAGGTAGTCAGCCCCAGCATTTT. Its protein is CASSPRAGSQPQHF.

This clonotype was found a few times. The chain combines TRBV4-2 with TRBJ2-2; D perhaps matches TRBD2 (6 bases). CDR3 length: 18 amino acids. The germline V gene encodes CDR1 LGHNA and CDR2 YNFKEQ. V lost 1 base, J lost 1 base, and 16 bases lay in between. The CDR3 DNA reads as TGTGCCAGCAGCCAAGGCTCGGCGGGGCGACTGAACACCGGGGAGCTGTTTTTT. Translation: CASSQGSAGRLNTGELFF.

The chain uses TRBV27 and TRBJ1-1; no definite D call. The V gene lost 0 bases and the J gene lost 0 bases, with 8 bases spanning the gap. The CDR3 is made up of 15 amino acids. CDR1 is MNHEY and CDR2 is SMNVEV in the germline V gene (reference sequence). For the CDR3, the DNA is TGTGCCAGCAGTTTATCGTCACCGATGAACACTGAAGCTTTCTTT. Its protein product is CASSLSSPMNTEAFF.

The rearrangement uses TRBV20-1 and TRBJ2-3, with D perhaps TRBD1 or TRBD2 (6 bases each). Per germline, CDR1 DFQATT and CDR2 SNEGSKA (reference sequence). V shed 1 base and J shed 3 bases, with 20 bases lying between them. This CDR3 comprises 17 residues. In nucleotides, the CDR3 is TGCAGTGCTAGAGCGGGGGAGGCGGGACAAAGAACAGATACGCAGTATTTT. It translates to CSARAGEAGQRTDTQYF.

The chain links TRBV5-6 to TRBJ2-3; 9 bases map to TRBD2. The CDR3 is 16 residues long. The germline CDR1 and CDR2 sequences are SGHDT and YYEEEE. Trimming removed 4 bases from V and 1 base from J; junction bases left unmatched: 7. The CDR3, as DNA: TGTGCCAGCAGCCAAATCCGGACTAGCGGCACAGATACGCAGTATTTT. It specifies CASSQIRTSGTDTQYF.

This clonotype was counted between two and nine times. The chain combines TRBV4-2 with TRBJ2-2; the match to TRBD2 covers 8 bases. Germline assignment: CDR1 LGHNA and CDR2 YNFKEQ. This CDR3 spans 17 amino acids. V dropped 0 bases and J dropped 4; count of bases not matched to a gene: 7. Here the CDR3 DNA reads TGTGCCAGCAGCCAAGAAGGCGGGGGGAAACCCACCGGGGAGCTGTTTTTT. Translated, it gives CASSQEGGGKPTGELFF.

The CDR3 loop reads CASSPARSGAKNIQYF. The CDR3 DNA reads as TGTGCCAGCAGCCCCGCGAGATCAGGAGCCAAAAACATTCAGTACTTC. This chain joins TRBV7-8 and TRBJ2-4; D is unclear. This CDR3 has 16 amino acids. Germline loops: CDR1 SGHVS, CDR2 FQNEAQ. V shed 5 bases and J shed 0 bases, with 14 bases lying between them. Combining the CDR3 with reference TRBV7-8 and TRBJ2-4 gives the whole variable domain GAGVSQSPRYKVAKRGQDVALRCDPISGHVSLFWYQQALGQGPEFLTYFQNEAQLDKSGLPSDRFFAERPEGSVSTLKIQRTQQEDSAVYLCASSPARSGAKNIQYFGAGTRLSVL.